The present entry profiles one T cell receptor beta chain with its context. This sample was taken from a study of blood T cell repertoires in COVID-19. Study-wide context: The samples span acute and convalescent COVID-19 from the United States, Italy and Spain. Nucleic acid was either cDNA or gDNA, and it came from T cells, B-cell-depleted T cells, or PBMCs.

This CDR3 has 14 residues. The germline CDR1 and CDR2 sequences are SNHLY and FYNNEI. Trimming shortened V by 2 bases and J by 3 bases, and 8 bases separated the two germline ends. Original analysis: How many nucleated cells were present was estimated from reference gene primer amplification. Clones were read by immunoSEQ multiplex PCR, and TCRdb kept only the in-frame ones, dropping some. V, J and clone size derive from that table, while D and trimming were established from the DNA sequence. This sample has 250,000 or so clones, with about 83% found just once. Material: peripheral blood. This TCR came from a man of 80 years or more with acute or convalescent COVID-19. The genes are TRBV2 and TRBJ1-5, with D maybe TRBD1 (5 bases). CDR3 DNA sequence: TGTGCCAGCAGTGAAAGACAGATCAATCAGCCCCAGCATTTT. This translates into CASSERQINQPQHF. Filled out from reference TRBV2 and TRBJ1-5, the complete variable domain reads EPEVTQTPSHQVTQMGQEVILRCVPISNHLYFYWYRQILGQKVEFLVSFYNNEISEKSEIFDDQFSVERPDGSNFTLKIRSTKLEDSAMYFCASSERQINQPQHFGDGTRLSIL.